This T cell receptor beta chain originates from a study of immune cell composition in non-small cell lung cancer. Study-wide points: Clones >0.5% enriched in tumour were rarer in adenocarcinoma (about 35%) than squamous (roughly 75%).

Using immunoSEQ multiplex PCR, the repertoire was profiled, and TCRdb retains in-frame clones only, with some absent. The sample records over 6,000 clones, almost 85% being singletons. As for this clone: No antigen is known for it.

Germline assignment: CDR1 SGHTA and CDR2 FQGNSA. This CDR3 has 15 amino acids. Trimming removed 7 bases from V and 7 bases from J, with 22 bases in between. The normal lung sample lay at least 3 cm, and maximally far, from the tumour. This sequence joins TRBV7-2 and TRBJ1-1; the D gene is possibly TRBD1 (6 bases). The TCR comes from a human donor with non-small cell lung cancer. The material sequenced was non-adjacent lung tissue. The CDR3 reads CASTLSGGRGDEAFF. The CDR3 nucleotides read TGTGCCAGCACCCTATCGGGGGGGCGTGGGGATGAAGCTTTCTTT.